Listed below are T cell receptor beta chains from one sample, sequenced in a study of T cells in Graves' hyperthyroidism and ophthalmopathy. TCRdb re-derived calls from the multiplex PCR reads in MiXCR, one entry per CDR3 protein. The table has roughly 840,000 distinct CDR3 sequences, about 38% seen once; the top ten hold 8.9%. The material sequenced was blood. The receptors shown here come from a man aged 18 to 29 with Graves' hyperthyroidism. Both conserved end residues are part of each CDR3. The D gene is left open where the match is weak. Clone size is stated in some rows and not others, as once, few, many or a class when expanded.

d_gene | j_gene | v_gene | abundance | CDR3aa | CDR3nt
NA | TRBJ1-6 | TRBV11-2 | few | CASSPRRVGVGNSPLHF | TGTGCCAGCAGCCCTCGCCGGGTAGGCGTCGGTAATTCACCCCTCCACTTT
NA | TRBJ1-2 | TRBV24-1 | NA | CATSDSRTVNYGYTF | TGTGCCACCAGTGATTCTCGGACCGTCAACTATGGCTACACCTTC
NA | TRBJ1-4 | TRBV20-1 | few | CSAKKGTALNEKLFF | TGCAGTGCCAAAAAGGGAACCGCTCTTAATGAAAAACTGTTTTTT
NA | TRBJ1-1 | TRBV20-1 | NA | CSARRPMNTEAFF | TGCAGTGCTCGCAGACCCATGAACACTGAAGCTTTCTTT
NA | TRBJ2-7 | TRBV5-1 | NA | CASSLSTGFPSYEQYF | TGTGCCAGCAGCTTGAGCACAGGGTTCCCCTCCTACGAGCAGTACTTC
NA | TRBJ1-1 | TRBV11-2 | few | CASSLEDHTEAFF | TGTGCCAGCAGCTTAGAGGACCACACTGAAGCTTTCTTT
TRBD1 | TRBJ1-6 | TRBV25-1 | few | CARDEGQGGPPLHF | TGTGCTAGAGATGAGGGACAGGGAGGGCCACCCCTCCACTTT
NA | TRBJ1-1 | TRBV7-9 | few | CASSSGLVGSTEAFF | TGTGCCAGCAGCTCAGGCCTCGTAGGATCCACTGAAGCTTTCTTT
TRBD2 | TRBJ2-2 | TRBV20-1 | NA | CSARGGLANTGELFF | TGCAGTGCTAGGGGGGGACTAGCGAACACCGGGGAGCTGTTTTTT
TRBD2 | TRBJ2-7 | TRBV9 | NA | CASSPGGLAGDIEQYF | TGTGCCAGCAGCCCCGGGGGACTAGCGGGAGATATAGAGCAGTACTTC
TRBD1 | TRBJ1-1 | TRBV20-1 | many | CSASTGMNTEAFF | TGCAGCGCCTCGACAGGGATGAACACTGAAGCTTTCTTT
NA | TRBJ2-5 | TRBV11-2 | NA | CASSQETRQETRYF | TGTGCCAGCAGCCAAGAAACCAGGCAAGAGACCCGGTACTTC
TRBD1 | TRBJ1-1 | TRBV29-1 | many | CSVAGTDTEAFF | TGCAGCGTCGCCGGGACAGACACTGAAGCTTTCTTT
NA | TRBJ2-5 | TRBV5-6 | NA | CASSLGRQMNQYF | TGTGCCAGCAGCTTGGGTCGGCAGATGAACCAGTACTTC
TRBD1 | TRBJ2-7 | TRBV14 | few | CASSQGTGKYEQYF | TGTGCCAGCAGCCAAGGGACAGGAAAATACGAGCAGTACTTC
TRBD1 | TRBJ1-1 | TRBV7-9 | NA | CASSLNRGAEAFF | TGTGCCAGCAGCTTAAACAGGGGGGCTGAAGCTTTCTTT
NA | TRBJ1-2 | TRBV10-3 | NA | CAISEPPWRDYGYTF | TGTGCCATCAGTGAACCTCCGTGGCGGGACTATGGCTACACCTTC
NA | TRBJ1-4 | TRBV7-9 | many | CASSSTDKYPEKLFF | TGTGCCAGCAGCTCGACGGACAAGTACCCTGAAAAACTGTTTTTT
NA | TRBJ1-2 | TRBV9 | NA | CASSVEGLGYTF | TGTGCCAGCAGCGTAGAGGGACTTGGCTACACCTTC
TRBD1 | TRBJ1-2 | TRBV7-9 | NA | CASSQGDVNNYGYTF | TGTGCCAGCAGCCAGGGGGACGTTAACAACTATGGCTACACCTTC
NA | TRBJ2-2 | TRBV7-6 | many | CASSPFSTGELFF | TGTGCCAGCAGCCCGTTTAGCACCGGGGAGCTGTTTTTT
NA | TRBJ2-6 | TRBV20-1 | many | CSAKGPISGANVLTF | TGCAGTGCTAAGGGACCGATCTCTGGGGCCAACGTCCTGACTTTC
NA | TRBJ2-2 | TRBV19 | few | CASSPDWQIGELFF | TGTGCCAGTAGTCCGGACTGGCAAATCGGGGAGCTGTTTTTT
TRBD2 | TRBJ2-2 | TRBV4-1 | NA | CASSQALLAGGPTGELFF | TGCGCCAGCAGCCAAGCCCTACTAGCGGGAGGGCCCACCGGGGAGCTGTTTTTT
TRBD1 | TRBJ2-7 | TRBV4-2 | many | CASSQGQGTYEQYF | TGCGCCAGCAGCCAGGGACAGGGAACCTACGAGCAGTACTTC
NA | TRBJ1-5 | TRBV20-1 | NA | CSARQGGLQHQPQHF | TGCAGTGCTAGACAGGGTGGGCTACAACATCAGCCCCAGCATTTT
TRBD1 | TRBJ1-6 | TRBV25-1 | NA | CACSAKRQGNSPLHF | TGTGCCTGCAGTGCCAAGCGACAGGGGAATTCACCCCTCCACTTT
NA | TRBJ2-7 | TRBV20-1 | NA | CSARGDTSYNEQYF | TGCAGTGCTAGGGGGGACACTTCCTACAATGAGCAGTACTTC
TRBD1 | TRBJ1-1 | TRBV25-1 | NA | CAQGTGADTEAFF | TGTGCCCAGGGGACAGGGGCGGACACTGAAGCTTTCTTT
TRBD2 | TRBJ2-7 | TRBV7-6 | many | CASSQTSGGAYEQYF | TGTGCCAGCAGCCAAACTAGCGGGGGGGCTTACGAGCAGTACTTC
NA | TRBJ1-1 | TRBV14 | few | CASSQAQITEAFF | TGTGCCAGCAGCCAAGCACAGATCACTGAAGCTTTCTTT
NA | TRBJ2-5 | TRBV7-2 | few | CASSAEDSRKETQYF | TGTGCCAGCAGCGCCGAGGACAGTAGGAAAGAGACCCAGTACTTC
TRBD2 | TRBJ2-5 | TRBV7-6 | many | CASTEWEGVTQYF | TGTGCCAGCACCGAATGGGAGGGTGTGACCCAGTACTTC
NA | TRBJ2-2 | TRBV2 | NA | CASSDHRTYRELFF | TGTGCCAGCAGTGACCATAGAACGTACCGGGAGCTGTTTTTT
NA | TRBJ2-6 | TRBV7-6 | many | CASSLAGGRSGANVLTF | TGTGCCAGCAGCTTAGCCGGTGGCCGCTCTGGGGCCAACGTCCTGACTTTC
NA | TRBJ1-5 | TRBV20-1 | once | CSAVPQGNQRQHF | TGCAGTGCTGTGCCCCAGGGGAATCAGCGCCAGCATTTT
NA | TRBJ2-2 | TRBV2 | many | CASTWSGELFF | TGTGCCAGCACCTGGTCCGGGGAGCTGTTTTTT
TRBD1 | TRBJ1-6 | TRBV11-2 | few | CASSLEPGQGYSPLHF | TGTGCCAGCAGCTTAGAGCCGGGACAGGGTTATTCACCCCTCCACTTT
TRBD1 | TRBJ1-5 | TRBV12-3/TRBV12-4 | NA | CASSPRDRGIQPQHF | TGTGCCAGCAGTCCGCGGGACAGGGGAATTCAGCCCCAGCATTTT
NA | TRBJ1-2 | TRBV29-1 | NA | CSVGWAARDYGYTF | TGCAGCGTTGGATGGGCAGCGCGGGACTATGGCTACACCTTC
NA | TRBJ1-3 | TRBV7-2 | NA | CASSLATGNTIYF | TGTGCCAGCAGCTTAGCGACGGGGAACACCATATATTTT
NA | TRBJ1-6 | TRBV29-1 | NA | CSVDLGQGSPLHF | TGTAGCGTTGACCTCGGACAAGGCTCACCCCTCCACTTT
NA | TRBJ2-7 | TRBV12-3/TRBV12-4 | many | CASTPDSEQYF | TGTGCCAGCACCCCAGACAGCGAGCAGTACTTC
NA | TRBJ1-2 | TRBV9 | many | CASSAVIGGYGYTF | TGTGCCAGCAGCGCGGTGATCGGTGGCTATGGCTACACCTTC
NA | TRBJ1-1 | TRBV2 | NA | CAGGICTEAFF | TGTGCCGGAGGGATATGCACTGAAGCTTTCTTT
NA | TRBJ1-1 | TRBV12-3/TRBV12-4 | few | CASCLSHAEAFF | TGTGCCAGCTGCTTGTCGCACGCTGAAGCTTTCTTT
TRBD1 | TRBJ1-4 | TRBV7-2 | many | CASSQWTGSNEKLFF | TGTGCCAGCAGCCAATGGACAGGGTCAAATGAAAAACTGTTTTTT
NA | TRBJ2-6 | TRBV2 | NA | CASSVRAGVSGANVLTF | TGTGCCAGCAGTGTCCGGGCCGGAGTCTCTGGGGCCAACGTCCTGACTTTC
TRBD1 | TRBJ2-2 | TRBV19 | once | CASTLGLRDRERELFF | TGTGCCAGTACCTTAGGCCTCCGGGACAGGGAAAGGGAGCTGTTTTTT